Listed below are T cell receptor beta chains from one sample, sequenced in a study of T cell repertoires in cytomegalovirus infection. MiXCR was run by TCRdb on the reads, yielding one entry per CDR3 protein. The sample includes 250,000 to 300,000 distinct CDR3 sequences, under 30% of them seen just once. The source material was PBMCs. These receptors were taken from a human donor in good health (CMV status not recorded). Some clones in this sample may be carry-over from other donors' samples. The CDR3 runs from the conserved cysteine through the conserved F or W. A D gene is named only where the DNA matches it firmly. Clone size is stated in some rows and not others, as once, few, many or a class when expanded.

D,length,J,size,V,DNA,CDR3
.,14,TRBJ1-4,.,TRBV28,TGTGCCAGCAGTACCGCGGGCAGCACTGAAAAACTGTTTTTT,CASSTAGSTEKLFF
.,14,TRBJ2-5,.,TRBV7-2,TGTGCCAGCAGCTTAGGAGACACACGAGAGACCCAGTACTTC,CASSLGDTRETQYF
TRBD1,13,TRBJ1-4,few,TRBV20-1,TGCAGTGCCGGGACAGGGGGCTACGAAAAACTGTTTTTT,CSAGTGGYEKLFF
.,15,TRBJ2-3,.,TRBV7-2,TGTGCCAGCAGTCCACAGGGGGGGTTCTCGGATACGCAGTATTTT,CASSPQGGFSDTQYF
.,12,TRBJ1-1,.,TRBV7-3,TGTGCCAGCGGCGACCCGAACACTGAAGCTTTCTTT,CASGDPNTEAFF
.,14,TRBJ2-3,.,TRBV3-1,TGTGCCAGCAGCCTTAGCGGCGCGCAGGATACGCAGTATTTT,CASSLSGAQDTQYF
.,15,TRBJ2-7,.,TRBV7-2,TGTGCCAGCCTACCCCGAGGACATGGGTCCTACGAGCAGTACTTC,CASLPRGHGSYEQYF
.,12,TRBJ2-1,many,TRBV7-2,TGTGCCAGCAGCTCCTCAATGATTGAGCAGTTCTTC,CASSSSMIEQFF
TRBD1,15,TRBJ1-1,.,TRBV5-6,TGTGCCAGCACCTATCGACAGGGGGAAAAGGCGGAAGCTTTCTTT,CASTYRQGEKAEAFF
TRBD2,15,TRBJ2-1,many,TRBV7-9,TGTGCCAGCAGCCCCCGCGGGGGGGCGTACAATGAGCAGTTCTTC,CASSPRGGAYNEQFF
TRBD1,13,TRBJ1-4,.,TRBV29-1,TGCAGCGCTTCGGACAGGGGGTACGAAAAACTGTTTTTT,CSASDRGYEKLFF
.,15,TRBJ2-7,.,TRBV5-1,TGCGCCAGCAGCGGGACTGCAGGAGCCCCGGGGGAGCAGTACTTC,CASSGTAGAPGEQYF
.,12,TRBJ2-2,few,TRBV29-1,TGCAGCGTTGACCCAGCGGGCGGGGAGCTGTTTTTT,CSVDPAGGELFF
.,14,TRBJ2-7,.,TRBV20-1,TGCAGTGCTAGAGCGCCGGGATCAGCGGACGAGCAGTACTTC,CSARAPGSADEQYF
.,9,TRBJ2-7,.,TRBV6-5,TGTGCCAAAAGCACCGAGCAGTACTTC,CAKSTEQYF
TRBD2,18,TRBJ2-2,.,TRBV28,TGTGCCAGCAGTTTTACTAGCGGGGACATTGCGAACACCGGGGAGCTGTTTTTT,CASSFTSGDIANTGELFF
TRBD2,15,TRBJ2-7,.,TRBV14,TGTGCCAGCAGCCAAGTGGGACTAGCGCCGGGAGAGCAGTACTTC,CASSQVGLAPGEQYF
.,14,TRBJ2-7,few,TRBV19,TGTGCCAGTAGTCCCGGGACAATTCCCTACGAGCAGTACTTC,CASSPGTIPYEQYF
TRBD2,19,TRBJ2-2,many,TRBV7-6,TGTGCCAGCAGCTTAGGGCTAGCGGGGGGCCGAATGAACACCGGGGAGCTGTTTTTT,CASSLGLAGGRMNTGELFF
.,11,TRBJ1-1,.,TRBV7-9,TGTGCCAGCAGCCGCCCGGTGGAAGTTTTCTTT,CASSRPVEVFF
.,14,TRBJ2-3,few,TRBV4-1,TGCGCCAGCAGCCAAGAAGGCAGTCTAAATACGCAGTATTTT,CASSQEGSLNTQYF
.,15,TRBJ2-3,.,TRBV20-1,TGCAGTGCTGGTGTCACAGGGAGTGGGACAGATACGCAGTATTTT,CSAGVTGSGTDTQYF
.,14,TRBJ2-5,.,TRBV28,TGTGCCAGCAGCGCACTAGGGGGAGGCGAGACCCAGTACTTC,CASSALGGGETQYF
TRBD2,17,TRBJ2-5,few,TRBV11-2,TGTGCCAGCAGCTCCCACCTTTTAGCGGGGGGGCAAGAGACCCAGTACTTC,CASSSHLLAGGQETQYF
.,9,TRBJ1-2,.,TRBV29-1,TGCAGCGTTCTCGAGGGCTACACCTTC,CSVLEGYTF
.,15,TRBJ1-5,.,TRBV6-1,TGTGCCAGCAGTGAACAGGCAGTTCGGAATCAGCCCCAGCATTTT,CASSEQAVRNQPQHF
TRBD1,15,TRBJ2-3,few,TRBV28,TGTGCCAGCAGCTTAACGGACAGGGGCACAGATACGCAGTATTTT,CASSLTDRGTDTQYF
.,14,TRBJ2-7,few,TRBV28,TGTGCCAGCCTCAACCCCTGGGGGAGGTACGAGCAGTACTTC,CASLNPWGRYEQYF
TRBD2,17,TRBJ2-1,.,TRBV4-3,TGCGCCAGCAGCCAAGATATCGGGGGGGCAGAGTACAATGAGCAGTTCTTC,CASSQDIGGAEYNEQFF
TRBD1,14,TRBJ2-7,.,TRBV5-4,TGTGCCAGCAGCCGTGAGGGACAGACCTCGAGGCAGTACTTC,CASSREGQTSRQYF
TRBD1,13,TRBJ2-7,few,TRBV10-3,TGTGCCATCACTTGGGACAGGGGGTACGAGCAGTACTTC,CAITWDRGYEQYF
.,15,TRBJ1-3,.,TRBV28,TGTGCCAGCAGTCTACGACGGAGCTCTGGAAACACCATATATTTT,CASSLRRSSGNTIYF
.,15,TRBJ1-4,many,TRBV7-2,TGTGCCAGCAGCTTACCGCAGGGTTATAATGAAAAACTGTTTTTT,CASSLPQGYNEKLFF
.,14,TRBJ2-7,.,TRBV7-9,TGTGCCAGCAGCTCAGGGGACTTTGAATACGAGCAGTACTTC,CASSSGDFEYEQYF
.,12,TRBJ2-3,many,TRBV7-2,TGTGCCGTAGCGTCAGGTCTTGATACGCAGTATTTT,CAVASGLDTQYF
.,11,TRBJ2-4,few,TRBV12-3/TRBV12-4,TGTGCCAGCAGCACAAAGGTCATTCAGTACTTC,CASSTKVIQYF
TRBD2,16,TRBJ2-1,many,TRBV5-4,TGTGCCAGCAGCTCCTCGGGACTAGCGGGGGTCAGTGAGCAGTTCTTC,CASSSSGLAGVSEQFF
.,17,TRBJ1-3,many,TRBV7-2,TGTGCCAGCAGCTTAAGTGGGGCCAGGGGAACTGGAAACACCATATATTTT,CASSLSGARGTGNTIYF
.,15,TRBJ1-6,.,TRBV19,TGTGCCAGTTCAGAAGAGATACCCGGAAATTCACCCCTCCACTTT,CASSEEIPGNSPLHF
.,14,TRBJ2-7,few,TRBV2,TGTGCCAGCAGTGTAGTTCGGGGGTCGGGAGAGCAGTACTTC,CASSVVRGSGEQYF